A single sample is the source of the 17 T cell receptor beta chains below, sequenced in a study of shared clonotypes between healthy human individuals. Assay: immunoSEQ multiplex PCR; the TCRdb copy retains only in-frame clones and omits some. The sample lists a few hundred thousand clones, 96% occurring once. The sequenced material came from memory CD8+ T cells sorted from blood. Subset meaning: CD45RO+ cells pooled with CCR7-negative TemRA cells. These TCRs come from a man younger than 40 in good health.

The rearrangement joins TRBV28 to TRBJ1-2; D is ambiguous. Germline-derived CDR1 and CDR2 are MDHEN and SYDVKM. The CDR3 sequence is 12 residues long. V lost 2 bases and J lost 8, with 9 bases in between. The CDR3 spells CASSLPGFGYTF. The CDR3 nucleotides are TGTGCCAGCAGTTTACCCGGGTTCGGCTACACCTTC.

V usage is TRBV10-2 and J usage is TRBJ2-7, with TRBD2 matching 8 bases. CDR3 length equals 14 residues. The trim removed 6 bases at V and 2 bases at J, leaving 6 bases unmatched. Germline CDR1 reads WSHSY; CDR2 reads SAAADI. The CDR3 DNA is TGCGCCAGCAGCCACGGGACTAGGGCCTACGAGCAGTACTTC. Amino acid sequence: CASSHGTRAYEQYF.

In regard to this clone: A read error may produce the germline difference seen at one junction end. The genes are TRBV5-1 and TRBJ2-5; D is possibly TRBD2 (6 bases). The germline V gene encodes CDR1 SGHRS and CDR2 YFSETQ. The CDR3 spans 13 residues. CDR3 residues: CAGSFGLQETQYF. The CDR3 DNA reads as TGCGCCGGCAGTTTCGGACTACAAGAGACCCAGTACTTC. Full variable domain (rest looked up from reference TRBV5-1 and TRBJ2-5): KAGVTQTPRYLIKTRGQQVTLSCSPISGHRSVSWYQQTPGQGLQFLFEYFSETQRNKGNFPGRFSGRQFSNSRSEMNVSTLELGDSALYLCAGSFGLQETQYFGPGTRLLVL.

The chain uses TRBV28 and TRBJ2-7, with a weak D call TRBD1 (6 bases). This CDR3 has 14 residues. Deletions cut 3 bases from V and 1 base from J, with 10 bases between. Germline values: CDR1 MDHEN, CDR2 SYDVKM. CDR3 residues: CASSFPTGSYEQYF. CDR3 sequence (DNA): TGTGCCAGCAGTTTCCCCACAGGGTCCTACGAGCAGTACTTC. Full variable domain (outside the CDR3, taken from reference TRBV28 and TRBJ2-7): DVKVTQSSRYLVKRTGEKVFLECVQDMDHENMFWYRQDPGLGLRLIYFSYDVKMKEKGDIPEGYSVSREKKERFSLILESASTNQTSMYLCASSFPTGSYEQYFGPGTRLTVT.

V and J are TRBV12-5 and TRBJ2-3; TRBD1 matches at 9 bases. This CDR3 has 15 amino acids. Trimming at V came to 1 base and at J to 5 bases, leaving 4 bases not matched to a gene. Germline values: CDR1 LGHNT, CDR2 FRNRAP. DNA of the CDR3: TGTGCTAGTGGTTTGGGACAGGGGGAGGGAGATACGCAGTATTTT. It encodes CASGLGQGEGDTQYF. Combining the CDR3 with reference TRBV12-5 and TRBJ2-3 gives the whole variable domain DARVTQTPRHKVTEMGQEVTMRCQPILGHNTVFWYRQTMMQGLELLAYFRNRAPLDDSGMPKDRFSAEMPDATLATLKIQPSEPRDSAVYFCASGLGQGEGDTQYFGPGTRLTVL.

The chain recombines TRBV25-1 with TRBJ2-4; D is perhaps TRBD1 or TRBD2 (5 bases each). This CDR3 is built from 13 residues. The V end was cut by 7 bases, the J end by 3 bases, with 10 bases between. Germline V gives CDR1 MGHDK, CDR2 SYGVNS. The CDR3 coding sequence is TGTGCCAGCATGCTGGGGGACAAAAACATTCAGTACTTC. It specifies CASMLGDKNIQYF.

The chain uses TRBV19 and TRBJ2-3, with TRBD2 matching 7 bases. The length of the CDR3 is 15 residues. CDR1 and CDR2 (germline): LNHDA, SQIVND (reference sequence). The ends lost 11 bases at V and 2 bases at J; junction bases unmatched: 13. CDR3 DNA: TGTGCCGGCAACCAAAGAGCGGGGATCACAGATACGCAGTATTTT. Translation: CAGNQRAGITDTQYF.

J is TRBJ2-7 and V is TRBV7-8; 13 positions agree with TRBD2. Per the germline V gene, CDR1 is SGHVS and CDR2 is FQNEAQ. After removal of 1 base from V and 2 bases from J, the junction contained 8 bases not matched to a gene. There are 18 residues in the CDR3. Here the CDR3 DNA reads TGTGCCAGCAGCTTAGGTAGGACTAGCGGGAGCGGACCCTACGAGCAGTACTTC. This sequence encodes CASSLGRTSGSGPYEQYF.

The chain joins TRBV4-2 to TRBJ2-1; TRBD1 agrees at 8 bases. The J segment lost 8 bases and the V segment lost 1 base, leaving 4 bases of the junction unmatched. The germline V gene encodes CDR1 LGHNA and CDR2 YNFKEQ. The CDR3 is 14 residues long. The CDR3: CASSQVPGGHEQFF. CDR3 DNA: TGTGCCAGCAGCCAAGTTCCAGGGGGCCATGAGCAGTTCTTC.

The rearrangement links TRBV10-3 to TRBJ2-1, with D possibly being TRBD1 (5 bases). The CDR3 spans 18 residues. The ends were cut back, 3 bases at V and 0 bases at J, with 18 bases in the middle. CDR1 and CDR2 (germline): ENHRY, SYGVKD. Here the CDR3 DNA reads TGTGCCATCAGTGATGGGCCCCCCCACAGGAGCTCCTACAATGAGCAGTTCTTC. Residues: CAISDGPPHRSSYNEQFF.

V gene TRBV7-3 combines with J gene TRBJ2-2; D possibly corresponds to TRBD2 (5 bases). Per germline, CDR1 SGHTA and CDR2 FQGTGA. The CDR3 has 13 amino acids. Trimming cost V 3 bases and J 5 bases, with 7 bases left between them. The CDR3 region is CASSFGVTGELFF. CDR3 coding DNA: TGTGCCAGCAGCTTCGGGGTTACCGGGGAGCTGTTTTTT.

The chain recombines TRBV7-9 with TRBJ2-1, with a tentative D call TRBD2 (5 bases). The V end lost 2 bases, the J end lost 14 bases, and 10 bases lay between the germline ends. The germline gives CDR1 SEHNR, CDR2 FQNEAQ (reference sequence). This CDR3 comprises 11 residues. The DNA for the CDR3 is TGTGCCAGCAGCTTAAGCGGCACGAAGTTCTTC. This translates into CASSLSGTKFF.

The chain links TRBV28 to TRBJ2-3, with D hard to call. The CDR3 contains 14 residues. Trimming stripped 3 bases from V and 5 bases from J, with 12 bases between. Germline V gives CDR1 MDHEN, CDR2 SYDVKM. The CDR3 DNA is TGTGCCAGCAGTTTGGCCTATCTCGGAGATACGCAGTATTTT. Amino acids: CASSLAYLGDTQYF.

The V and J genes are TRBV30 and TRBJ2-5; D not resolved. Trimming pared 0 bases from V and 3 bases from J, leaving 8 bases between. The CDR3 totals 13 residues. Germline CDR1 GTSNPN, CDR2 SVGIG (reference sequence). Written as DNA, the CDR3 is TGTGCCTGGAGTGTAGGGCAGAAAGAGACCCAGTACTTC. Translated, it gives CAWSVGQKETQYF.

The chain links TRBV5-5 to TRBJ2-1, with D uncertain. Looked up from germline, CDR1 is SGHKS and CDR2 is YYEKEE (reference sequence). The CDR3 spans 14 residues. V was shortened by 1 base and J by 8 bases, with 13 bases between the two germline ends. DNA of the CDR3: TGTGCCAGCAGCTTGCTTAACTGGGCGGATGAGCAGTTCTTC. It codes for CASSLLNWADEQFF.

This clone was seen once. This chain links TRBV5-4 with TRBJ2-7; TRBD1 agrees at 8 bases. V trimming: 3 bases; J trimming: 1 base; junction bases outside the gene matches: 6. CDR1 SGHNT and CDR2 YYREEE come from the germline V gene (reference sequence). CDR3 length: 15 residues. The CDR3 bases are TGTGCCAGCAGCTCCAGACAGGGGAGTTCCTACGAGCAGTACTTC. It encodes CASSSRQGSSYEQYF. The full variable domain, with the rest looked up from reference TRBV5-4 and TRBJ2-7, is ETGVTQSPTHLIKTRGQQVTLRCSSQSGHNTVSWYQQALGQGPQFIFQYYREEENGRGNFPPRFSGLQFPNYSSELNVNALELDDSALYLCASSSRQGSSYEQYFGPGTRLTVT.

This chain connects TRBV6-1 to TRBJ2-7, with 9 positions matching TRBD1. The CDR3 runs 17 residues. Germline V CDR1 and CDR2: MNHNS, SASEGT. After removal of 4 bases from V and 4 bases from J, the junction contained 14 bases not matched to a gene. DNA for the CDR3: TGTGCCAGCAGTGTGGCCCTAACAGGGGGCGGAAGGTACGAGCAGTACTTC. It yields the protein CASSVALTGGGRYEQYF.